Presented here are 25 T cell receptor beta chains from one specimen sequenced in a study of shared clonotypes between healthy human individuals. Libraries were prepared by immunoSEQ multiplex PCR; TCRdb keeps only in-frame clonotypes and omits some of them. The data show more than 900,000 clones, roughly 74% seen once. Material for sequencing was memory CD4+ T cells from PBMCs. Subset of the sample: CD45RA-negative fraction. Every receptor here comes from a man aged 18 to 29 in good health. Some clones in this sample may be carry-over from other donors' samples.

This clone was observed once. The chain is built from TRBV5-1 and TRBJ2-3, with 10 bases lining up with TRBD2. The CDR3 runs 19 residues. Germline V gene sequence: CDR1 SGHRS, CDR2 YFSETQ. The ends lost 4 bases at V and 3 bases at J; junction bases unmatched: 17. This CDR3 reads CASSGHRTSGTKVTDTQYF. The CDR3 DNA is TGCGCCAGCAGCGGCCACCGGACTAGCGGAACCAAGGTGACAGATACGCAGTATTTT.

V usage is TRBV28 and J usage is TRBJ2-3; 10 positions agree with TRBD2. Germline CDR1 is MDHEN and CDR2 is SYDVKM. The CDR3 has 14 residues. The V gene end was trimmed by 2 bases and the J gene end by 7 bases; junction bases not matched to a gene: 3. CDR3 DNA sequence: TGTGCCAGCAGTTTACTAGCGGGAGTAAATACGCAGTATTTT. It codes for CASSLLAGVNTQYF.

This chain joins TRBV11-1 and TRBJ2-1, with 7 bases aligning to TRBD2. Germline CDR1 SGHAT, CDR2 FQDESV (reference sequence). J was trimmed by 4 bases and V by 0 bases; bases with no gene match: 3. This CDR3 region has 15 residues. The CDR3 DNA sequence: TGTGCCAGCAGCTTAGCGGCTAGCGGATACAATGAGCAGTTCTTC. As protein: CASSLAASGYNEQFF. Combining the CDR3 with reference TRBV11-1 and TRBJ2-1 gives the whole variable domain EAEVAQSPRYKITEKSQAVAFWCDPISGHATLYWYRQILGQGPELLVQFQDESVVDDSQLPKDRFSAERLKGVDSTLKIQPAELGDSAMYLCASSLAASGYNEQFFGPGTRLTVL.

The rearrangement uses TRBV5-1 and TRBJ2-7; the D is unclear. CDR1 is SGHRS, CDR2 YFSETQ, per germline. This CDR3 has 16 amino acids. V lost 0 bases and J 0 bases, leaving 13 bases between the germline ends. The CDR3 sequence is CASSLARTDLSYEQYF. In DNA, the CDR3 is TGCGCCAGCAGCTTGGCCAGGACCGACCTCTCCTACGAGCAGTACTTC. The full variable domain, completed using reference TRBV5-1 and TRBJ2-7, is KAGVTQTPRYLIKTRGQQVTLSCSPISGHRSVSWYQQTPGQGLQFLFEYFSETQRNKGNFPGRFSGRQFSNSRSEMNVSTLELGDSALYLCASSLARTDLSYEQYFGPGTRLTVT.

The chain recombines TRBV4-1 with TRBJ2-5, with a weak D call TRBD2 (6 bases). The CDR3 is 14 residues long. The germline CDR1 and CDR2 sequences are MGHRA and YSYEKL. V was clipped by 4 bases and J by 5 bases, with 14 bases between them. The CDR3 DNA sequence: TGCGCCAGCAGCCGACTAGAGGGTGGGGAGACCCAGTACTTC. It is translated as CASSRLEGGETQYF.

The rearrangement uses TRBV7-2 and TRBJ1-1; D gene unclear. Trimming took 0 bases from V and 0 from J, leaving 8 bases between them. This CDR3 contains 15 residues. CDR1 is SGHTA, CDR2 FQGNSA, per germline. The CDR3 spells CASSLAAYLNTEAFF. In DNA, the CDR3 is TGTGCCAGCAGCTTAGCGGCATACCTGAACACTGAAGCTTTCTTT.

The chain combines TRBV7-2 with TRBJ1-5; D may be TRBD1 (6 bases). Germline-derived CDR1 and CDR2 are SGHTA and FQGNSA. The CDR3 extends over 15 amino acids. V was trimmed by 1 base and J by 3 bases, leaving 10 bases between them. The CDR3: CASSLGGGHNQPQHF. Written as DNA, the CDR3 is TGTGCCAGCAGCTTAGGAGGGGGTCACAATCAGCCCCAGCATTTT.

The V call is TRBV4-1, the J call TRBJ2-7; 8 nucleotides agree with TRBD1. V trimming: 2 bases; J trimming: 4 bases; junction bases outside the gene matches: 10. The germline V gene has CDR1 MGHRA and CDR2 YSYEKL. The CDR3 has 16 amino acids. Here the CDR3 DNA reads TGCGCCAGCAGCCAACCTACCCAGGGGGCGGCTTACGAGCAGTACTTC. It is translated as CASSQPTQGAAYEQYF.

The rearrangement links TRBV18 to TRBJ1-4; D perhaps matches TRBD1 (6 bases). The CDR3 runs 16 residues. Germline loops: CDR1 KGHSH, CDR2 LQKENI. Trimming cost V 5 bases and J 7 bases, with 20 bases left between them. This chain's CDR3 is CASSSQSAGDIEKLFF. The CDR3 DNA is TGTGCCAGCTCAAGTCAGTCGGCAGGGGATATTGAAAAACTGTTTTTT.

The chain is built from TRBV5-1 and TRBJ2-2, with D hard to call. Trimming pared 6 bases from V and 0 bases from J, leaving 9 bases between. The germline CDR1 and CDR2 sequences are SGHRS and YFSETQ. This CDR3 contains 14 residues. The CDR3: CASKLGSNTGELFF. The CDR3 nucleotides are TGCGCCAGCAAGTTAGGATCGAACACCGGGGAGCTGTTTTTT.

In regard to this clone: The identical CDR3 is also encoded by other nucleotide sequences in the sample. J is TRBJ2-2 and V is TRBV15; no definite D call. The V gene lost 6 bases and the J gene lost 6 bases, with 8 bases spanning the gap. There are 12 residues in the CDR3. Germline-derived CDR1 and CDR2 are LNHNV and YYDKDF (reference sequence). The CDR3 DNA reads TGTGCCACCAGTCGCGTTCCCGGGGAGCTGTTTTTT. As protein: CATSRVPGELFF.

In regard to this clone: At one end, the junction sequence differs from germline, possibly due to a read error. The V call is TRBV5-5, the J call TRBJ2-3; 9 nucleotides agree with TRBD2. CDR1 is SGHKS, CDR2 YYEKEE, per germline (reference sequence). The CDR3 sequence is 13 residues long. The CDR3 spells CASSPEVNGGRDF. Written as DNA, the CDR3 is TGTGCCAGCAGCCCTGAAGTTAATGGCGGGAGGGATTTT.

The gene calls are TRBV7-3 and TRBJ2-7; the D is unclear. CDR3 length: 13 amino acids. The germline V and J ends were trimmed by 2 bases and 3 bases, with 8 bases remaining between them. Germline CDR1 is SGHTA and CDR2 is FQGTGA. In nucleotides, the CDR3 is TGTGCCAGCAGCTTAGGCGGCCACTACGAGCAGTACTTC. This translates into CASSLGGHYEQYF. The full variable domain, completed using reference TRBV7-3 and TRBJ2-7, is GAGVSQTPSNKVTEKGKYVELRCDPISGHTALYWYRQSLGQGPEFLIYFQGTGAADDSGLPNDRFFAVRPEGSVSTLKIQRTERGDSAVYLCASSLGGHYEQYFGPGTRLTVT.

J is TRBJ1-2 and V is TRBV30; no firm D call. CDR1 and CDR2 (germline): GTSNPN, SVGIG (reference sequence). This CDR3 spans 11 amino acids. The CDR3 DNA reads TGTGCGTCGGGGAGTAACTATGGCTACACCTTC. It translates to CASGSNYGYTF.

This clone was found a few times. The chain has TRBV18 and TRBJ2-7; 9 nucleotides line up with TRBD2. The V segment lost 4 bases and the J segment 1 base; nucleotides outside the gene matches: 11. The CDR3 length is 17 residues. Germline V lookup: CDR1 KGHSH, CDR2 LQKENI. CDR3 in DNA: TGTGCCAGCTCACTAGGTTCCCCGACTAGCGGTTCCTACGAGCAGTACTTC. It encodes CASSLGSPTSGSYEQYF.

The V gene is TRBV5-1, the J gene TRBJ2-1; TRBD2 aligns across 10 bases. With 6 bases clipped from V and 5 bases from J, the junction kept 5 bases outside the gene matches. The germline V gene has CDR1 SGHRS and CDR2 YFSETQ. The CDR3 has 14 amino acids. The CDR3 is CASTVGLADNEQFF. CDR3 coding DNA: TGCGCCAGCACCGTAGGACTAGCGGACAATGAGCAGTTCTTC.

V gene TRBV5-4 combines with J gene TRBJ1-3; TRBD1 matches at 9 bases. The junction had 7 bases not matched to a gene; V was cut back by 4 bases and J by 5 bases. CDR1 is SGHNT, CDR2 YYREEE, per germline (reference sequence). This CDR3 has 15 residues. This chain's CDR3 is CASSKRDRERNTIYF. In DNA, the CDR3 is TGTGCCAGCAGCAAGAGGGACAGGGAAAGAAACACCATATATTTT.

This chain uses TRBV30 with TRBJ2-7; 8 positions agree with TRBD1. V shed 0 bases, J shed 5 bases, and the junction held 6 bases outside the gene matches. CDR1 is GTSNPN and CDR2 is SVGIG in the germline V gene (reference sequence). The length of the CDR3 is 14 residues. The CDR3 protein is CAWSVTGQAHEQYF. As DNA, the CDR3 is TGTGCCTGGAGTGTAACGGGACAGGCCCACGAGCAGTACTTC.

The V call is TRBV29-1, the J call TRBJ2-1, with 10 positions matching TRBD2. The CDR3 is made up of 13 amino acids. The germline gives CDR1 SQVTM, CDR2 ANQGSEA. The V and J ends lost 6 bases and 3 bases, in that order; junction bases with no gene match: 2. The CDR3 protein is CSVSGGDYNEQFF. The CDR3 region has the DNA TGCAGCGTAAGCGGGGGGGACTACAATGAGCAGTTCTTC.

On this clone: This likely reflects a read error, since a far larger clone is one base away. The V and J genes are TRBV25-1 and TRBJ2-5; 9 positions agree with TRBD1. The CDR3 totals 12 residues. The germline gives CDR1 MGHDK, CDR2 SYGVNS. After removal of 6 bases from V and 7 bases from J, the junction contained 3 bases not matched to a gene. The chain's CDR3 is CASRGQGGTQYF. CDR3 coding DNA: TGTGCCAGCAGGGGACAGGGAGGGACCCAGTACTTC.

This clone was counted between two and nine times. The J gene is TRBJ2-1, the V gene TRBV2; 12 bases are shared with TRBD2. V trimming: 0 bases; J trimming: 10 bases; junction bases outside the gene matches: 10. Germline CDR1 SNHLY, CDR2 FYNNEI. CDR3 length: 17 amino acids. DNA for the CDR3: TGTGCCAGCAGTGAAGCCTATCTAGCGGGAGGGCCCGGGGAGCAGTTCTTC. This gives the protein CASSEAYLAGGPGEQFF.

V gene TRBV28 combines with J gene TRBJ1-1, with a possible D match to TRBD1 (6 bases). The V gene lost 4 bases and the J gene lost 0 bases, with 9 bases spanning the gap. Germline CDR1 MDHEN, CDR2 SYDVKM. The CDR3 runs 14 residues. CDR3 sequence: CASSSGAVNTEAFF. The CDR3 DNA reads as TGTGCCAGCAGTTCGGGGGCCGTGAACACTGAAGCTTTCTTT. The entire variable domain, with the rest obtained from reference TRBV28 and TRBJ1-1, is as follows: DVKVTQSSRYLVKRTGEKVFLECVQDMDHENMFWYRQDPGLGLRLIYFSYDVKMKEKGDIPEGYSVSREKKERFSLILESASTNQTSMYLCASSSGAVNTEAFFGQGTRLTVV.

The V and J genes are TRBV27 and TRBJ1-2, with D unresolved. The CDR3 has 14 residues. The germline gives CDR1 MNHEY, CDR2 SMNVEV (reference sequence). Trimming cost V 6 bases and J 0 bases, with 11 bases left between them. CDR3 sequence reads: CASSREGANYGYTF. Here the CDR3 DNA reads TGTGCCAGCAGCCGGGAAGGAGCTAACTATGGCTACACCTTC.

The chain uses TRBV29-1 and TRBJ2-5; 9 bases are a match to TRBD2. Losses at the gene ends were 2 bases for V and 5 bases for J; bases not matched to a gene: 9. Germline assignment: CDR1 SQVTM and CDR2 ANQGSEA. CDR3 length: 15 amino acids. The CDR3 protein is CSVERGRGPGETQYF. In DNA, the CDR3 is TGCAGCGTTGAACGCGGGAGGGGACCCGGGGAGACCCAGTACTTC.

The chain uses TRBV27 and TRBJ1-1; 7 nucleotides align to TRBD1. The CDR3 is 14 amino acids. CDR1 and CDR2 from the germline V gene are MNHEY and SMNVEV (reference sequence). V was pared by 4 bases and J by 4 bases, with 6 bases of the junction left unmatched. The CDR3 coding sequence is TGTGCCAGCAGTTGGGGGGGACAGATCACTGAAGCTTTCTTT. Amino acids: CASSWGGQITEAFF.